What follows are 9 T cell receptor beta chains derived from one specimen sequenced in a study of T cell repertoires in cytomegalovirus infection. Using its own MiXCR run on the reads, TCRdb lists one record per CDR3 protein. This sample yields some 170,000 distinct CDR3 sequences, of which approximately 17% are seen a single time; roughly 24% belongs to the top ten. The sample was CD8+ T cells from PBMCs. The origin of the receptors is a human donor in good health (CMV status not recorded). Some clones in this sample may be carry-over from other donors' samples.

V is TRBV6-6 and J is TRBJ2-7, with D perhaps matching TRBD1 or TRBD2 (5 bases each). This CDR3 contains 11 residues. V shed 8 bases and J shed 4 bases, with 9 bases lying between them. Germline lookup yields CDR1 MNHNY and CDR2 SVGAGI (reference sequence). DNA of the CDR3: TGTGCCAGCTTTTGGGGGTACGAGCAGTACTTC. Protein sequence: CASFWGYEQYF.

This chain links TRBV29-1 with TRBJ2-1, with 8 nucleotides matching TRBD2. Germline lookup yields CDR1 SQVTM and CDR2 ANQGSEA. The CDR3 extends over 16 amino acids. The junction had 6 bases not matched to a gene; V was cut back by 1 base and J by 1 base. The CDR3 is CSVEGSGGPSYNEQFF. Written as DNA, the CDR3 is TGCAGCGTTGAAGGGTCGGGGGGGCCTTCCTACAATGAGCAGTTCTTC.

The chain uses TRBV4-1 and TRBJ1-5; possibly TRBD1 for D (5 bases). The germline CDR1 and CDR2 sequences are MGHRA and YSYEKL. The CDR3 loop spans 15 amino acids. Trimming took 3 bases from V and 4 from J, leaving 13 bases between them. CDR3 sequence reads: CASSQVTANNQPQHF. The DNA for the CDR3 is TGCGCCAGCAGCCAGGTGACAGCTAATAATCAGCCCCAGCATTTT.

This clonotype was observed a handful of times. The chain recombines TRBV20-1 with TRBJ2-1, with D possibly TRBD2 on 6 matching bases. V lost 4 bases to trimming and J lost 6 bases, with 31 bases between them. From germline, CDR1 is DFQATT and CDR2 SNEGSKA (reference sequence). The CDR3 runs 19 residues. The CDR3 region has the DNA TGCAGTGCTATCATTTTCATGGAGGGTTTATTCCAACATACCAATGAGCAGTTCTTC. Residues: CSAIIFMEGLFQHTNEQFF.

There are a few counts of this clonotype. This chain links TRBV20-1 with TRBJ1-5, with 8 bases matching TRBD1. Germline CDR1 DFQATT, CDR2 SNEGSKA (reference sequence). Trimming at V came to 6 bases and at J to 4 bases, leaving 8 bases not matched to a gene. The CDR3 is made up of 14 amino acids. CDR3 DNA sequence: TGCAGTGCAACTGACAGGGGAGGGAATCAGCCCCAGCATTTT. Its protein is CSATDRGGNQPQHF.

This clonotype was observed a few times. The V call is TRBV2, the J call TRBJ2-1; 9 nucleotides align to TRBD2. V shed 9 bases, J shed 3 bases, and the junction held 3 bases outside the gene matches. This CDR3 is built from 13 residues. Germline assignment: CDR1 SNHLY and CDR2 FYNNEI. CDR3 nucleotide sequence: TGTGCCAGTTCTAGCGGGGACTACAATGAGCAGTTCTTC. Its protein is CASSSGDYNEQFF.

V gene TRBV7-9 combines with J gene TRBJ2-7, with 8 bases matching TRBD1. CDR3 length: 15 residues. V shed 5 bases and J 5 bases; nucleotides not matched to a gene: 11. Per the germline V gene, CDR1 is SEHNR and CDR2 is FQNEAQ (reference sequence). CDR3: CASSPDRQGSNEQYF. In DNA form, the CDR3 reads TGTGCCAGCAGCCCCGACCGACAGGGGTCCAACGAGCAGTACTTC.

The V gene is TRBV7-2, the J gene TRBJ1-5, with 8 positions matching TRBD1. Losses at the gene ends were 2 bases for V and 16 bases for J; bases not matched to a gene: 13. The length of the CDR3 is 14 residues. Germline-derived CDR1 and CDR2 are SGHTA and FQGNSA. CDR3 DNA sequence: TGTGCCAGCAGCTTAAATTACGGCACAGGGGGACACCATTTT. This gives the protein CASSLNYGTGGHHF.

This clonotype was counted a few times. The chain links TRBV6-5 to TRBJ2-3; TRBD2 agrees at 7 bases. The CDR3 totals 15 residues. J lost 6 bases, V lost 5 bases, and 11 bases had no gene match. CDR1 is MNHEY, CDR2 SVGAGI, per germline. The DNA of the CDR3 is TGTGCCAGCAGTGAGCGGACTAGTTGGGGGGATACGCAGTATTTT. Its translation: CASSERTSWGDTQYF.